Below are 5 T cell receptor beta chains sequenced from a single sample in a study of cytomegalovirus exposure and HLA in healthy donors. Primers: 60 Vbeta forward and 13 Jbeta reverse. Only in-frame clones appear in the TCRdb table, and some are missing; sequencing was by immunoSEQ multiplex PCR. The data contain tens of thousands of clones, 84% of them seen just once; the ten biggest clones take up around 2.3%. What was sequenced was PBMCs. These receptors all come from a man in his late teens or twenties in good health and CMV-seronegative.

This rearrangement joins TRBV7-2 to TRBJ2-1; possibly TRBD2 for D (6 bases). Germline CDR1 reads SGHTA; CDR2 reads FQGNSA. Deletions cut 1 base from V and 4 bases from J, with 20 bases between. The CDR3 is 18 amino acids. The CDR3 bases are TGTGCCAGCAGCTTAGGAGGTGTTTCGGGAGAGTCGTACAATGAGCAGTTCTTC. Translating gives CASSLGGVSGESYNEQFF.

The V call is TRBV7-9, the J call TRBJ1-5; D call uncertain. The CDR3 covers 17 residues. V was cut by 1 base and J by 0 bases, with 13 bases left in between. Germline V gene sequence: CDR1 SEHNR, CDR2 FQNEAQ (reference sequence). The DNA for the CDR3 is TGTGCCAGCAGCTTAGTCGGGGTTCGGGATAGCAATCAGCCCCAGCATTTT. It translates to CASSLVGVRDSNQPQHF.

The chain has TRBV7-8 and TRBJ1-1; the D gene is possibly TRBD1 (5 bases). Germline-derived CDR1 and CDR2 are SGHVS and FQNEAQ. The V gene lost 5 bases and the J gene lost 1 base, with 11 bases spanning the gap. CDR3 length: 14 amino acids. CDR3 region: CASSVTETNTEAFF. For the CDR3, the DNA is TGTGCCAGCAGCGTGACAGAGACGAACACTGAAGCTTTCTTT. The variable domain in full, with the rest retrieved from reference TRBV7-8 and TRBJ1-1, is GAGVSQSPRYKVAKRGQDVALRCDPISGHVSLFWYQQALGQGPEFLTYFQNEAQLDKSGLPSDRFFAERPEGSVSTLKIQRTQQEDSAVYLCASSVTETNTEAFFGQGTRLTVV.

This clone was counted once. The gene calls are TRBV6-5 and TRBJ1-2; 8 bases agree with TRBD1. CDR1 and CDR2 from the germline V gene are MNHEY and SVGAGI. This CDR3 region has 15 residues. Trimming removed 7 bases from V and 3 bases from J; junction bases left unmatched: 10. The CDR3 DNA reads TGTGCCAGCACCCTGGACAGGGCGAGTGACTATGGCTACACCTTC. Its translation: CASTLDRASDYGYTF.

The chain joins TRBV2 to TRBJ2-7; 7 nucleotides agree with TRBD2. Germline CDR1 reads SNHLY; CDR2 reads FYNNEI. The V segment lost 3 bases and the J segment 5 bases; nucleotides outside the gene matches: 7. The CDR3 length is 14 residues. DNA of the CDR3: TGTGCCAGCAGTGAGGGCGGGAGTCAGGACGAGCAGTACTTC. Translating gives CASSEGGSQDEQYF.